This T cell receptor beta chain was identified in a study of cytomegalovirus exposure and HLA in healthy donors. Study findings and constraints: Several V segments, TRBV6-2 and TRBV6-3 among them, could not be told apart and were dropped.

Regarding this clone: The antigen remains unidentified.

Germline CDR1 is MDHEN and CDR2 is SYDVKM. This CDR3 spans 12 amino acids. V was shortened by 6 bases and J by 10 bases, with 13 bases between the two germline ends. The PCR had 60 Vbeta and 13 Jbeta primers. TCRdb keeps only in-frame clones here, not all; method: immunoSEQ multiplex PCR. The repertoire holds some 140,000 clones, with around 80% as singletons. What was sequenced was PBMCs. The chain has TRBV28 and TRBJ2-4, with unresolved D. This TCR was sampled from a middle-aged man in good health and CMV-seropositive. In nucleotides, the CDR3 is TGTGCCAGCAGCCGTAGCACCGGGATTCAGTACTTC. It translates to CASSRSTGIQYF. Filled out from reference TRBV28 and TRBJ2-4, the complete variable domain reads DVKVTQSSRYLVKRTGEKVFLECVQDMDHENMFWYRQDPGLGLRLIYFSYDVKMKEKGDIPEGYSVSREKKERFSLILESASTNQTSMYLCASSRSTGIQYFGAGTRLSVL.